This note documents a single TCR beta chain sequence. Assay used: immunoSEQ multiplex PCR; TCRdb lists only in-frame clones, some missing. The sample has roughly 290,000 clones, 80% to 90% seen once. The entry originates in a study of blood T cell repertoires in COVID-19. The V and J ends lost 3 bases and 1 base, in that order; junction bases with no gene match: 5. This CDR3 contains 14 residues. CDR1 and CDR2 from the germline V gene are GTSNPN and SVGIG (reference sequence). Individuals aged about 18 to 100 years were recruited from about two dozen US areas. The clonotype was recovered from a man aged 25-45 years who had recovered from COVID-19. The sample comprised PBMCs or T cells enriched from blood (not recorded which). The chain combines TRBV30 with TRBJ1-1; 7 bases match TRBD1. CDR3 amino acids: CAWRERDRNTEAFF. In DNA, the CDR3 is TGTGCCTGGAGGGAACGGGACAGGAACACTGAAGCTTTCTTT.